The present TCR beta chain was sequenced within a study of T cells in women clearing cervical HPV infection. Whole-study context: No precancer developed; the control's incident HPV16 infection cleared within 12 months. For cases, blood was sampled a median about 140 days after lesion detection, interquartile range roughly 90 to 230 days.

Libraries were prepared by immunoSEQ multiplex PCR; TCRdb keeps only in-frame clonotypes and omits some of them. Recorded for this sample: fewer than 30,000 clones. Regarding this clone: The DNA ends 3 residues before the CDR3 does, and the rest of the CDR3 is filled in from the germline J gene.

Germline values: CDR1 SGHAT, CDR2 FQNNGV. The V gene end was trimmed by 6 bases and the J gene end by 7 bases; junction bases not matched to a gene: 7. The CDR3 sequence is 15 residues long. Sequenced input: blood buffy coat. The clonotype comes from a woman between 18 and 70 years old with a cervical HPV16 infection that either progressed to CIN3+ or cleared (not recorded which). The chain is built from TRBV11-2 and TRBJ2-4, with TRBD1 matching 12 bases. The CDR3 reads CASSRDRGLGNIQYF. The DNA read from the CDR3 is TGTGCCAGCAGTCGGGACAGGGGGCTGGGTAACATT.